A selection of T cell receptor beta chains follows, all from one sample in a study. TCRdb analysed the 5' RACE reads with MiXCR anew, one entry per CDR3 protein. The table shows approximately 7,200 distinct CDR3 sequences, with around 37% occurring only once. Sequencing was done on a sample of memory CD4+ T cells sorted from blood. The receptors shown here come from a female donor with breast cancer. Both conserved end residues are part of each CDR3. The D gene is left open where the match is weak. Clone size, where shown, is once, few, many, or a class for clones that have expanded.

>TRBD1|TRBV5-1|TRBJ1-1|few
CASSPGQDTEAFF
TGCGCCAGCAGCCCCGGACAGGACACTGAAGCTTTCTTT
>.|TRBV29-1|TRBJ2-3|.
CSVALARGPTDTQYF
TGCAGCGTCGCACTAGCAAGAGGGCCGACAGATACGCAGTATTTT
>.|TRBV7-6|TRBJ2-5|.
CPSSLGAGPGAQYF
TGTCCCAGCAGCTTAGGGGCCGGCCCCGGGGCCCAGTACTTC
>.|TRBV7-2|TRBJ2-5|.
CASSLGQVETQYF
TGTGCCAGCAGCTTAGGACAGGTGGAGACCCAGTACTTC
>.|TRBV20-1|TRBJ1-2|.
CSARDPRPGRKMNSYTF
TGCAGTGCTAGGGATCCAAGACCAGGACGAAAGATGAATAGCTACACCTTC
>TRBD1|TRBV18|TRBJ2-1|few
CASSPPGQGNEQFF
TGTGCCAGCTCACCCCCGGGACAGGGTAATGAGCAGTTCTTC
>TRBD1|TRBV13|TRBJ1-5|.
CASSYTGESNQPQHF
TGTGCCAGCAGCTATACAGGGGAAAGCAATCAGCCCCAGCATTTT
>.|TRBV4-1|TRBJ2-1|.
CASSQPKGREQFF
TGCGCCAGCAGCCAGCCCAAAGGGAGGGAGCAGTTCTTC
>.|TRBV7-2|TRBJ2-2|few
CASSLGGPANTGELFF
TGTGCCAGCAGCTTAGGAGGGCCCGCGAACACCGGGGAGCTGTTTTTT
>.|TRBV5-4|TRBJ2-5|.
CASSPRDQETQYF
TGTGCCAGCAGTCCGCGGGATCAAGAGACCCAGTACTTC
>.|TRBV2|TRBJ1-1|once
CAGATGLNTKAFF
TGTGCCGGAGCTACCGGGTTGAACACTAAAGCTTTCTTT
>TRBD2|TRBV4-3|TRBJ2-1|medium-sized
CASSTQTSGSLEQFF
TGCGCCAGCAGCACTCAGACTAGCGGGAGTCTTGAGCAGTTCTTC
>.|TRBV5-5|TRBJ2-7|.
CASSLGGEAYEQYF
TGTGCCAGCAGCTTGGGGGGTGAGGCCTACGAGCAGTACTTC
>.|TRBV18|TRBJ1-1|few
CASSPSRSGDTEAFF
TGTGCCAGCTCACCGTCCCGTTCCGGGGACACTGAAGCTTTCTTT
>TRBD1|TRBV18|TRBJ1-6|few
CASSPFGTGVSPLHF
TGTGCCAGCTCACCATTCGGGACAGGGGTTTCACCCCTCCACTTT
>.|TRBV7-3|TRBJ2-2|medium-sized
CASSLTTGELFF
TGTGCCAGCAGCTTAACCACCGGGGAGCTGTTTTTT
>.|TRBV7-7|TRBJ2-5|few
CASSQRQQETQYF
TGTGCTAGCAGCCAAAGACAGCAAGAGACCCAGTACTTC
>.|TRBV7-7|TRBJ2-1|few
CASSVDSYNEQFF
TGTGCCAGCAGCGTGGACAGCTACAATGAGCAGTTCTTC
>TRBD1|TRBV7-9|TRBJ1-4|few
CASSPGQGDEKLFF
TGTGCCAGCAGCCCGGGACAGGGGGATGAAAAACTGTTTTTT
>.|TRBV7-9|TRBJ1-2|few
CASSLAPGDGYTF
TGTGCCAGCAGCTTAGCGCCCGGGGATGGCTACACCTTC
>TRBD1|TRBV12-3/TRBV12-4|TRBJ2-7|.
CASSSGQGLYYEQYF
TGTGCCAGCAGTTCCGGACAGGGCCTCTACTACGAGCAGTACTTC
>.|TRBV4-1|TRBJ1-1|.
CASSLGRYTEAFF
TGCGCCAGCAGCCTGGGACGGTACACTGAAGCTTTCTTT
>TRBD1|TRBV7-2|TRBJ2-3|few
CASSSPGGRTDTQYF
TGTGCCAGCAGCTCTCCAGGGGGCCGCACAGATACGCAGTATTTT
>.|TRBV2|TRBJ2-5|.
CASSTGKKETQYF
TGTGCCAGCAGTACCGGGAAAAAAGAGACCCAGTACTTC
>TRBD2|TRBV4-2|TRBJ2-1|.
CANSYGTSGKPHEQFF
TGTGCCAACAGCTACGGGACTAGCGGGAAACCCCATGAGCAGTTCTTC
>.|TRBV2|TRBJ2-7|.
CASSEGFNKQYF
TGTGCCAGCAGTGAGGGGTTCAACAAGCAGTACTTC
>TRBD1|TRBV12-3/TRBV12-4|TRBJ2-1|medium-sized
CASSPLYLLAGGREQFF
TGTGCCAGCAGCCCCCTCTACCTGCTAGCAGGGGGTAGGGAGCAGTTCTTC
>TRBD2|TRBV20-1|TRBJ2-5|.
CSARDRGTSGSLRDF
TGCAGTGCTAGAGATCGCGGGACTAGCGGCTCATTACGTGACTTC
>.|TRBV29-1|TRBJ2-5|.
CSAGTDAYQETQYF
TGCAGCGCTGGGACGGATGCGTACCAAGAGACCCAGTACTTC
>.|TRBV12-3/TRBV12-4|TRBJ1-5|.
CASSPRTSNQPQHF
TGTGCCAGCAGTCCTCGGACAAGCAATCAGCCCCAGCATTTT
>.|TRBV20-1|TRBJ1-1|.
CSARPDRDTEAFF
TGCAGTGCTAGGCCCGATCGGGACACTGAAGCTTTCTTT
>.|TRBV28|TRBJ2-7|.
CASRLNSEQYF
TGTGCCAGCAGGCTAAACAGCGAGCAGTACTTC
>TRBD2|TRBV7-2|TRBJ2-3|.
CASSSRLAGGGADTQYF
TGTGCCAGCAGCTCCCGACTAGCGGGGGGGGGCGCAGATACGCAGTATTTT
>.|TRBV29-1|TRBJ2-7|medium-sized
CSVGRASYEQYF
TGCAGCGTTGGTAGGGCTTCCTACGAGCAGTACTTC
>TRBD1|TRBV7-2|TRBJ1-2|few
CASSGGTASNYGYTF
TGTGCCAGCAGCGGCGGGACAGCGTCTAACTATGGCTACACCTTC
>.|TRBV18|TRBJ2-3|.
CASRILETQYF
TGTGCCAGCCGGATTCTGGAGACGCAGTATTTT